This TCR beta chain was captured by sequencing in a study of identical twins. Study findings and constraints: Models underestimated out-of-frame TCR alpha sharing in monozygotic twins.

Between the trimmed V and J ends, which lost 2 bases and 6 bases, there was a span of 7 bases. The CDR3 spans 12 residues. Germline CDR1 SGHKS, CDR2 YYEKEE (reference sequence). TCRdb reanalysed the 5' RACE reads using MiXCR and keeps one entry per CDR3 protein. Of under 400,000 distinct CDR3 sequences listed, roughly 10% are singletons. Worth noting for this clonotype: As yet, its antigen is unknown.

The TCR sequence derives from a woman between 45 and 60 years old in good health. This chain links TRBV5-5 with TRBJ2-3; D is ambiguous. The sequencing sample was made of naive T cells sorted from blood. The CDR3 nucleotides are TGTGCCAGCAGCTTCCAGTCGGATACGCAGTATTTT. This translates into CASSFQSDTQYF. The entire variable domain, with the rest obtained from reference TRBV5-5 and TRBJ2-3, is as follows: DAGVTQSPTHLIKTRGQQVTLRCSPISGHKSVSWYQQVLGQGPQFIFQYYEKEERGRGNFPDRFSARQFPNYSSELNVNALLLGDSALYLCASSFQSDTQYFGPGTRLTVL.